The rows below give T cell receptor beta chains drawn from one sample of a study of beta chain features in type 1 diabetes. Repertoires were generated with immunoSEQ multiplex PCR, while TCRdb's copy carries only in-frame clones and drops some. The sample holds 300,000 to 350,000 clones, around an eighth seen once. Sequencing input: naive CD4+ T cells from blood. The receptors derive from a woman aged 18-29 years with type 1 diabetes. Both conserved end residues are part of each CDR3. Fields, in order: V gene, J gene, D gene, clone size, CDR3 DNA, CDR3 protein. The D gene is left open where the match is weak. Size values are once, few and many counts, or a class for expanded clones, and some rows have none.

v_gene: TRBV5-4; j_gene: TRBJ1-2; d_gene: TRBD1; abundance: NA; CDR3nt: TGTGCCAGCAGCTTGGGGGGGGGACAGGCGCCGTATGGCTACACCTTC; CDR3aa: CASSLGGGQAPYGYTF
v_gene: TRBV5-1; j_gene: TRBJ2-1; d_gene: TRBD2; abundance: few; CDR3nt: TGCGCCAGCAGCCCGGCCCGGGAGAGAATGAGCGGGATCTTC; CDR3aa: CASSPARERMSGIF
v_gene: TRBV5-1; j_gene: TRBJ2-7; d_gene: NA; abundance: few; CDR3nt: TGCGCCAGCAGCTTGGTAGGGGGACCCTACGAGCAGTACTTC; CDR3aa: CASSLVGGPYEQYF
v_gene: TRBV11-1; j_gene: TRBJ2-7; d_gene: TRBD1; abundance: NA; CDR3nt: TGTGCCAGCAGCTTCCCGGGACAGGGTGTCTACGAGCAGTACTTC; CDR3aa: CASSFPGQGVYEQYF
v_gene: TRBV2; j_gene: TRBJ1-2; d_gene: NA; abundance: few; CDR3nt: TGTGCCAGCAGTGAATTCATGAGGGATGGCTACACCTTC; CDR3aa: CASSEFMRDGYTF
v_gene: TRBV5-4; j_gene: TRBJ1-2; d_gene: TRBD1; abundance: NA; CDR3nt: TGTGCCAGCAGCCGCCCTCTGGCAGGGGGCTATGGCTACACCTTC; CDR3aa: CASSRPLAGGYGYTF
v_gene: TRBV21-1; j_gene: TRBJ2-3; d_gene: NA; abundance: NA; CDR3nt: TGTGCCAGCAGCAAAGCCCGCCGGGACAGGGTCCGCACAGATACGCAGTATTTT; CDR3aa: CASSKARRDRVRTDTQYF
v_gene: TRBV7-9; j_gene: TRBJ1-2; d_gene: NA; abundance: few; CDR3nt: TGTGCCAGCAGCCCCGACAGCTCTAACTATGGCTACACCTTC; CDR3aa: CASSPDSSNYGYTF
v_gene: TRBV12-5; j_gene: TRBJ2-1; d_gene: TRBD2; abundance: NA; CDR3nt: TGTGCTAGTGGTTTGGGAAGTCTAGCGGGAACTGGTGAGCAGTTCTTC; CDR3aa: CASGLGSLAGTGEQFF
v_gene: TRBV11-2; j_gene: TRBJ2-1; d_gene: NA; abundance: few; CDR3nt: TGTGCCAGCACCGAGAGCCCCTCGGGCAATGAGCAGTTCTTC; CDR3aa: CASTESPSGNEQFF
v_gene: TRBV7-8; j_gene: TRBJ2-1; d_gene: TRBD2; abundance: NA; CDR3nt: TGTGCCAGCAGTAGGGAGGGAGCCGTCTCCTACAATGAGCAGTTCTTC; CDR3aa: CASSREGAVSYNEQFF
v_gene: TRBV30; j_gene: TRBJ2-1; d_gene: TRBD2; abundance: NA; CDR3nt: TGTGCCTGGAGTTATCGGTGGAGCGGGAGGGTCCTTGCTTACAATGAGCAGTTCTTC; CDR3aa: CAWSYRWSGRVLAYNEQFF
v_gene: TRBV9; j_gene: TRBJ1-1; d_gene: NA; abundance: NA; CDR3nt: TGTGCCAGCAGCGTAGAAGGGAGGAGTACTGAAGCTTTCTTT; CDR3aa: CASSVEGRSTEAFF
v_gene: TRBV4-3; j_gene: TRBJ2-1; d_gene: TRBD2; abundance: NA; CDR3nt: TGCGCCAGCAGCCATGGGGGAGGGCCCCCGTTCTTC; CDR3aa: CASSHGGGPPFF
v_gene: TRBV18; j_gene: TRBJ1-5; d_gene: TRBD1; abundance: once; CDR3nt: TGTGCCAGCTCACTGGACAGGGTAAATCAGCCCCAGCATTTT; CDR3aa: CASSLDRVNQPQHF
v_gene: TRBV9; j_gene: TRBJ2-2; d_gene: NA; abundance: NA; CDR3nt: TGTGCCAGCAGCGTAGTGGGGCAGGGGACCGGGGAGCTGTTTTTT; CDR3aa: CASSVVGQGTGELFF
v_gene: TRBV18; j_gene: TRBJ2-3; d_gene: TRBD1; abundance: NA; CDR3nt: TGTGCCAGCTCTCCTTACCGGGACAGTCGCACAGATACGCAGTATTTT; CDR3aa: CASSPYRDSRTDTQYF
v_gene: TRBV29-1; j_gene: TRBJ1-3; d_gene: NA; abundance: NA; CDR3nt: TGCAGCGTCAGGGACTCTGGAAACACCATATATTTT; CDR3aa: CSVRDSGNTIYF
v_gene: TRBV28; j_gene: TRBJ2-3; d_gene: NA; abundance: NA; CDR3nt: TGTGCCAGCAGTTTGTTGTCGGGGGGCGGGTTGGCAGATACGCAGTATTTT; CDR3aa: CASSLLSGGGLADTQYF
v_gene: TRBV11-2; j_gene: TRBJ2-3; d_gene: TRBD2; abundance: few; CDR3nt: TGTGCCAGCAGCTTAACTAGCGGGAGTACAGATACGCAGTATTTT; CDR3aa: CASSLTSGSTDTQYF
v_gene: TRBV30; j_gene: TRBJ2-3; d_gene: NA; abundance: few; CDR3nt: TGTGCCTGGAGTTGGGCGAGCACAGATACGCAGTATTTT; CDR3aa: CAWSWASTDTQYF
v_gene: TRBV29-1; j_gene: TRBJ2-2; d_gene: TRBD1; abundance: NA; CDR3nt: TGCAGCGTTACAGGGGCCTTGAACACCGGGGAGCTGTTTTTT; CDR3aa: CSVTGALNTGELFF
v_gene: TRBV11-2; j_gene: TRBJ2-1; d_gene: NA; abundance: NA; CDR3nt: TGTGCCAGCAGCCAACGGGATATCTCCTACAATGAGCAGTTCTTC; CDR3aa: CASSQRDISYNEQFF
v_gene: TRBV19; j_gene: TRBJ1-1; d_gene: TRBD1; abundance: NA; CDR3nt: TGTGCCTCCCGGGACAGGGTTCCTTTGAACACTGAAGCTTTCTTT; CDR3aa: CASRDRVPLNTEAFF
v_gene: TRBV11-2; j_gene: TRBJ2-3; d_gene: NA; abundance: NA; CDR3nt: TGTGCCAGCCGACAGGCCTCCACAGATACGCAGTATTTT; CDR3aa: CASRQASTDTQYF
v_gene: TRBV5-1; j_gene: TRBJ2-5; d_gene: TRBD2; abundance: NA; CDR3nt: TGCGCCAGCCTCGTACCCCAGGGAGCGGGGGAGACCCAGTACTTC; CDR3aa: CASLVPQGAGETQYF
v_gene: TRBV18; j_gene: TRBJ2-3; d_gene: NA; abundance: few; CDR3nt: TGTGCCAGCTCACCACCTCACAGGGTCAGCACAGATACGCAGTATTTT; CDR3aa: CASSPPHRVSTDTQYF
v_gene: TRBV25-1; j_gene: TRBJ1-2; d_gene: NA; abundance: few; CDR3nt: TGTGCCAGCGCTGGAGGCTATGGCTACACCTTC; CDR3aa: CASAGGYGYTF
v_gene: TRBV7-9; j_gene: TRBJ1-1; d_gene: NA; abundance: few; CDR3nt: TGTGCCAACTTACCGCAGGGGAAGGCTGAAGCTTTCTTT; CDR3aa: CANLPQGKAEAFF
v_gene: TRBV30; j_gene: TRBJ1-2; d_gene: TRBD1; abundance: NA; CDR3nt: TGTGCCTCCAGGACAGGGGGGGACTATGGCTACACCTTC; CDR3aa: CASRTGGDYGYTF
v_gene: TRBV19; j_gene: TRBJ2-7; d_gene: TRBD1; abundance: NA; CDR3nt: TGTGCCAGTGGGGACAGGGGATCCTACGAGCAGTACTTC; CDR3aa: CASGDRGSYEQYF
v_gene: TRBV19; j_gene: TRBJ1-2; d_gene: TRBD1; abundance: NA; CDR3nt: TGTGCCAGTACATATGTTGGGACAGGGACCCGCTATGGCTACACCTTC; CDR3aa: CASTYVGTGTRYGYTF
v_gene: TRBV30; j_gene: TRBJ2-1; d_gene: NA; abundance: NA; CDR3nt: TGTGCCTGGAGTGTAATAGAGAATGAGCAGTTCTTC; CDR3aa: CAWSVIENEQFF
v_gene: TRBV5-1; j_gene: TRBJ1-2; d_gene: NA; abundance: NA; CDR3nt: TGCGCCAGCAGCTCCGACGCGGACTATGGCTACACCTTC; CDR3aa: CASSSDADYGYTF
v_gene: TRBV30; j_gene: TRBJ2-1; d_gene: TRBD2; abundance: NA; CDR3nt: TGTGCCTGGAGAAAAGCCTTAACTAGCGGGATAAGTGGTGAGCAGTTCTTC; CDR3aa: CAWRKALTSGISGEQFF
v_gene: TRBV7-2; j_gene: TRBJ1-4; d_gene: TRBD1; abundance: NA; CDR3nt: TGTGCCAGCACCAAGGGGGCTTACGAAAAACTGTTTTTT; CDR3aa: CASTKGAYEKLFF
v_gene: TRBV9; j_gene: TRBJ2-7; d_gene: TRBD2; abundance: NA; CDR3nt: TGTGCCAGCAGTCGTGGGGGGGAAACCTACGAGCAGTACTTC; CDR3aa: CASSRGGETYEQYF